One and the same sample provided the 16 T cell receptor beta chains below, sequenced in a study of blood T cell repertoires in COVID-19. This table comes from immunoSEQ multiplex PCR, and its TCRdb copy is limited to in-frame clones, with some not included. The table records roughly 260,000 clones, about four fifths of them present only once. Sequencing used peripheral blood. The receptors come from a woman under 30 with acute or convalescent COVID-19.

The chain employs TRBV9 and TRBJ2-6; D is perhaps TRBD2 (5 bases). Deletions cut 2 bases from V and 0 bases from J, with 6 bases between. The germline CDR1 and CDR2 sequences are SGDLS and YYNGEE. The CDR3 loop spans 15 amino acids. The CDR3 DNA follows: TGTGCCAGCAGCGTCGGGAACTCTGGGGCCAACGTCCTGACTTTC. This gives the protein CASSVGNSGANVLTF.

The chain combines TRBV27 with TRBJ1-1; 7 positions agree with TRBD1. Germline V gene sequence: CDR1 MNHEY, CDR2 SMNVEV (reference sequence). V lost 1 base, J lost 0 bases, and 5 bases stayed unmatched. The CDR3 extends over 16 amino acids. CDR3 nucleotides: TGTGCCAGCAGTTTATGGTCAGGGGGTATGAACACTGAAGCTTTCTTT. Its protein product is CASSLWSGGMNTEAFF.

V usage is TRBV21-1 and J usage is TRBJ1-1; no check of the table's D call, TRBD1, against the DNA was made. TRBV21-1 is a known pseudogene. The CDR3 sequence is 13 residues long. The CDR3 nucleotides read TGTGCCAACATTAAACAGGGGTGCGCTGAAGCTTTCTTT. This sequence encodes CANIKQGCAEAFF.

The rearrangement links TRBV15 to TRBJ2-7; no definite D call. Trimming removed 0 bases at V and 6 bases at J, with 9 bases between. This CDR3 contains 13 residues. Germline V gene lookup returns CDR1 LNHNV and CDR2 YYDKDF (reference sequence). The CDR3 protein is CATSRDFYSEQYF. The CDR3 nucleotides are TGTGCCACCAGCAGAGATTTCTATTCCGAGCAGTACTTC.

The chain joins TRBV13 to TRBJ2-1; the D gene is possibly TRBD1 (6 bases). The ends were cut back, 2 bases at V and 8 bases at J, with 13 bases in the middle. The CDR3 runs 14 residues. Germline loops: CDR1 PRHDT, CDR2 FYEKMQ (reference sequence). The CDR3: CASSLQGGVYEQFF. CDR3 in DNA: TGTGCCAGCAGCTTACAAGGGGGTGTCTATGAGCAGTTCTTC.

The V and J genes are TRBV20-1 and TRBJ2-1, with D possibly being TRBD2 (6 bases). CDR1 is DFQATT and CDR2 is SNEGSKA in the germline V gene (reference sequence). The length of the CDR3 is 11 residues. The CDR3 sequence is CSGGSNVAQFF. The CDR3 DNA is TGCAGCGGGGGATCAAATGTCGCGCAGTTCTTC.

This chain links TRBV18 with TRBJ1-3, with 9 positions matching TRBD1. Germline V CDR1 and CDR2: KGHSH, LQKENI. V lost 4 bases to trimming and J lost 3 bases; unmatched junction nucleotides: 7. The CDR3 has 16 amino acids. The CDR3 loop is CASSRGTGSSGNTIYF. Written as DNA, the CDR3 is TGTGCCAGCTCACGCGGGACAGGGAGTAGTGGAAACACCATATATTTT.

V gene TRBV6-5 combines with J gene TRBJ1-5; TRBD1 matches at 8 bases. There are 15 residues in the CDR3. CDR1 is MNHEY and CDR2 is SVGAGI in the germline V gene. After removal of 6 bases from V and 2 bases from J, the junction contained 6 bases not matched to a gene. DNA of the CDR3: TGTGCCAGCAGAAGACAGGGGATTGGCAATCAGCCCCAGCATTTT. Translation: CASRRQGIGNQPQHF.

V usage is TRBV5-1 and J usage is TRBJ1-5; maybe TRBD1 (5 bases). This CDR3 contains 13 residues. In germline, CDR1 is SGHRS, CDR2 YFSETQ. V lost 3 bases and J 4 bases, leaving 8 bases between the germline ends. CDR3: CASSWTPNQPQHF. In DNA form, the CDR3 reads TGCGCCAGCAGCTGGACACCTAATCAGCCCCAGCATTTT.

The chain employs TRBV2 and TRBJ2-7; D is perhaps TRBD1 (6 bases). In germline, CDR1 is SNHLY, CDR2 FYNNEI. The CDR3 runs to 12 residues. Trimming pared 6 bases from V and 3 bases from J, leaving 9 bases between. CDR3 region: CASSWTVYEQYF. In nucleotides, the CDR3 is TGTGCCAGCAGCTGGACAGTCTACGAGCAGTACTTC.

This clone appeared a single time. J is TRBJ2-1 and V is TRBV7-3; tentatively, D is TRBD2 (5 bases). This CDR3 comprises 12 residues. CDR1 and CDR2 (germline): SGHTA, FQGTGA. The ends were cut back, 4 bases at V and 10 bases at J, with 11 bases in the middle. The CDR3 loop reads CASSYGTGEQFF. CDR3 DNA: TGTGCCAGCAGCTACGGTACGGGGGAGCAGTTCTTC.

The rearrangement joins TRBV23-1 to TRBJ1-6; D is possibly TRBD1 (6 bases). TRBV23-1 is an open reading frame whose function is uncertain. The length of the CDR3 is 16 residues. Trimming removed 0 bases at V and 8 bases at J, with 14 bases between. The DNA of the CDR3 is TGCGCCAGCAGTCAATCCACATGGACAGCCTATTCACCCCTCCACTTT. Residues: CASSQSTWTAYSPLHF.

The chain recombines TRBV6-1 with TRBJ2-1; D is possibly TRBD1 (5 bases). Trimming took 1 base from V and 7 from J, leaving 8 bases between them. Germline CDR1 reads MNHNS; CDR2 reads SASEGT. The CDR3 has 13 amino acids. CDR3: CASSEGRENEQFF. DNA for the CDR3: TGTGCCAGCAGTGAAGGCAGGGAAAATGAGCAGTTCTTC.

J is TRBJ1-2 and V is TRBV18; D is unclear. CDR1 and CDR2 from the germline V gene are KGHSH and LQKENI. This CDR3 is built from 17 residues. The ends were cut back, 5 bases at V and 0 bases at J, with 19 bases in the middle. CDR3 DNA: TGTGCCAGCTCAGTGATGGGGAGAGGGTCTCCTAACTATGGCTACACCTTC. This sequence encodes CASSVMGRGSPNYGYTF.

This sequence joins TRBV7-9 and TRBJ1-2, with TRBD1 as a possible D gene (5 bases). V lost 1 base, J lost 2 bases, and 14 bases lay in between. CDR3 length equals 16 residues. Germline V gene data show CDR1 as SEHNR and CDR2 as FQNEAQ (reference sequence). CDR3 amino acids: CASSLGGSSTNYGYTF. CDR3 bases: TGTGCCAGCAGCTTAGGGGGCTCATCCACAAACTATGGCTACACCTTC.

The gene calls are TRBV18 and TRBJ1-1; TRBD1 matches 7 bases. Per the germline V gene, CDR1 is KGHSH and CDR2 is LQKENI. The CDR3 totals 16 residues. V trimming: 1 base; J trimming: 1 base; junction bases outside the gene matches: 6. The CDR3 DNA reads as TGTGCCAGCTCACCACATGACAGGGTTACGAACACTGAAGCTTTCTTT. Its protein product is CASSPHDRVTNTEAFF. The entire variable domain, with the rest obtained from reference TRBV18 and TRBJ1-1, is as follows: NAGVMQNPRHLVRRRGQEARLRCSPMKGHSHVYWYRQLPEEGLKFMVYLQKENIIDESGMPKERFSAEFPKEGPSILRIQQVVRGDSAAYFCASSPHDRVTNTEAFFGQGTRLTVV.